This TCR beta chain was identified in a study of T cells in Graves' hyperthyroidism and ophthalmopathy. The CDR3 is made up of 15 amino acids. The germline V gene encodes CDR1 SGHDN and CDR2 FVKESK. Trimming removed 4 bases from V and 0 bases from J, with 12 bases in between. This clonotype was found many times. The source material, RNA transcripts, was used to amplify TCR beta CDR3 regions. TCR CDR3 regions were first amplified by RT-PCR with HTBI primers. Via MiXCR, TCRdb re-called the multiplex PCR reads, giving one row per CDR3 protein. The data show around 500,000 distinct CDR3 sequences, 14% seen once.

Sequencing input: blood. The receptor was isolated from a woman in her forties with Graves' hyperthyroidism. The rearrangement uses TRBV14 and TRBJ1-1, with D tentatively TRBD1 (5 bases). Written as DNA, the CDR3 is TGTGCCAGCAGCCCTATCGGGACGGTGAACACTGAAGCTTTCTTT. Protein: CASSPIGTVNTEAFF.